This is a list of T cell receptor beta chains from one sample in a study of T cell responses to AZD1222 COVID-19 vaccine. The repertoire was sequenced with immunoSEQ multiplex PCR; TCRdb's copy has only in-frame clones and lacks some. Of 140,000 or so clones in the sample, 88% were seen once. The source was peripheral blood, collected 28 days after the second dose of the MenACWY control vaccine. Receptor source: an adult who received the MenACWY meningococcal vaccine as a control. Both conserved end residues are part of each CDR3. A D gene is named only where the DNA matches it firmly. Not every row has a clone size; where given, it reads once, few, many or a size class.

d_call	clone_size	v_call	j_call	cdr3_aa	cdr3_nt
-	-	TRBV5-8	TRBJ1-1	CASSPQGPEAFF	TGTGCCAGCAGCCCTCAGGGCCCCGAAGCTTTCTTT
-	-	TRBV5-5	TRBJ1-2	CASSLDPSARALNYGYTF	TGTGCCAGCAGCTTGGACCCCTCCGCCCGGGCCTTGAACTATGGCTACACCTTC
-	-	TRBV19	TRBJ1-2	CASTQGNRFGASYGYTF	TGTGCCAGTACCCAGGGGAACCGTTTCGGGGCGAGCTATGGCTACACCTTC
-	-	TRBV19	TRBJ1-6	CASSIGGQGYNSPLHF	TGTGCCAGTAGTATAGGGGGGCAGGGCTATAATTCACCCCTCCACTTT
TRBD1	few	TRBV6-2/TRBV6-3	TRBJ2-5	CASSYTPGQGVETQYF	TGTGCCAGCAGTTACACCCCGGGACAGGGGGTAGAGACCCAGTACTTC
TRBD2	-	TRBV2	TRBJ2-7	CASRVPGLQDYEQYF	TGTGCCAGCAGGGTCCCGGGACTACAAGACTACGAGCAGTACTTC
TRBD1	-	TRBV5-1	TRBJ2-7	CASSPYGQGADEQYF	TGCGCCAGCAGCCCTTACGGACAGGGTGCGGACGAGCAGTACTTC
-	-	TRBV7-2	TRBJ2-6	CASSPFEISQSGANVLTF	TGTGCCAGCAGCCCCTTCGAAATTTCACAATCTGGGGCCAACGTCCTGACTTTC
-	-	TRBV2	TRBJ2-5	CASSGRETQYF	TGTGCCAGCAGTGGGCGAGAGACCCAGTACTTC
TRBD1	-	TRBV3-1/TRBV3-2	TRBJ1-6	CASSQRRDRSPLHF	TGTGCCAGCAGCCAACGTAGGGACAGATCACCCCTCCACTTT
-	-	TRBV15	TRBJ1-2	CATSRDLVGTGNYGYTF	TGTGCCACCAGCAGAGATCTGGTGGGCACGGGTAACTATGGCTACACCTTC
TRBD1	-	TRBV11-3	TRBJ1-4	CASSRQGQQLFF	TGTGCCAGCAGCCGACAGGGTCAGCAACTGTTTTTT
-	-	TRBV4-3	TRBJ2-7	CASSQEHNRGGSYEQYF	TGCGCCAGCAGCCAGGAACATAACAGGGGAGGGTCCTACGAGCAGTACTTC
-	-	TRBV19	TRBJ1-5	CASSGMNSNQPQHF	TGTGCCAGTAGTGGGATGAATAGCAATCAGCCCCAGCATTTT
-	-	TRBV7-8	TRBJ2-3	CASKRRASTDTQYF	TGTGCCAGCAAAAGGCGGGCTAGCACAGATACGCAGTATTTT
-	-	TRBV7-3	TRBJ1-1	CASSLMGETEAFF	TGTGCCAGCAGCTTAATGGGGGAAACTGAAGCTTTCTTT
-	-	TRBV5-6	TRBJ1-1	CASSLGRGGTEAFF	TGTGCCAGCAGCTTGGGTAGAGGGGGCACTGAAGCTTTCTTT
-	-	TRBV3-1/TRBV3-2	TRBJ2-7	CASSQSRGGEQYF	TGTGCCAGCAGCCAATCGAGGGGAGGAGAGCAGTACTTC
TRBD1	-	TRBV28	TRBJ2-3	CASSPDRAPQDTQYF	TGTGCCAGCAGCCCGGACAGGGCCCCCCAAGATACGCAGTATTTT
TRBD1	-	TRBV30	TRBJ1-2	CAWSPGTGLSRGGYTF	TGTGCCTGGAGTCCCGGGACAGGACTTTCAAGAGGGGGCTACACCTTC
TRBD2	-	TRBV11-2	TRBJ2-3	CASSSEREGTTDTQYF	TGTGCCAGCAGCTCCGAGCGGGAGGGTACTACAGATACGCAGTATTTT
TRBD1	-	TRBV6-2/TRBV6-3	TRBJ2-5	CASSYADRAQETQYF	TGTGCCAGCAGTTACGCCGACAGGGCACAAGAGACCCAGTACTTC
TRBD1	-	TRBV27	TRBJ2-1	CASTLVTGSREQFF	TGTGCCAGCACCTTGGTGACAGGGTCGCGTGAGCAGTTCTTC
-	-	TRBV7-2	TRBJ1-2	CASSFARGDGYTF	TGTGCCAGCAGCTTCGCCAGGGGAGACGGCTACACCTTC
-	once	TRBV24-1	TRBJ2-2	CATSGGGNTGELFF	TGTGCCACCTCCGGGGGAGGGAACACCGGGGAGCTGTTTTTT
-	-	TRBV3-1/TRBV3-2	TRBJ2-1	CASSPGTSYNEQFF	TGTGCCAGCAGCCCCGGGACAAGTTACAATGAGCAGTTCTTC
-	-	TRBV19	TRBJ2-1	CASIGPGESRSYNEQFF	TGTGCCAGTATAGGCCCGGGAGAGTCCAGGTCCTACAATGAGCAGTTCTTC
-	-	TRBV6-2/TRBV6-3	TRBJ1-2	CASSYSRNYGYTF	TGTGCCAGCAGTTATAGCAGGAACTATGGCTACACCTTC
TRBD1	-	TRBV2	TRBJ1-1	CASRETRDRETEAFF	TGTGCCAGCAGAGAAACTAGGGACAGGGAAACTGAAGCTTTCTTT
TRBD1	-	TRBV10-1	TRBJ1-6	CASRTGADSPLHF	TGCGCCAGCAGGACAGGGGCTGATTCACCCCTCCACTTT
-	-	TRBV30	TRBJ2-3	CAWNRGTDTQYF	TGTGCCTGGAACCGGGGAACAGATACGCAGTATTTT
TRBD1	-	TRBV5-3	TRBJ1-2	CARSITGTGGVRGYTF	TGTGCCAGAAGCATAACCGGGACAGGGGGCGTCAGAGGCTACACCTTC
-	-	TRBV29-1	TRBJ1-1	CSAGPMENTEAFF	TGCAGCGCTGGACCGATGGAAAACACTGAAGCTTTCTTT
TRBD1	-	TRBV5-6	TRBJ2-2	CASSLEYQGAAGELFF	TGTGCCAGCAGCTTGGAATACCAGGGGGCCGCCGGGGAGCTGTTTTTT
-	-	TRBV28	TRBJ1-2	CASRGDLNYGYTF	TGTGCCAGCAGAGGGGACTTGAACTATGGCTACACCTTC
TRBD1	-	TRBV6-6	TRBJ2-6	CASKAGGHSGANVLTF	TGTGCCAGCAAAGCAGGGGGCCACTCTGGGGCCAACGTCCTGACTTTC
TRBD1	-	TRBV4-1	TRBJ1-2	CASSQDHGGTVRADGDYTF	TGCGCCAGCAGCCAAGATCATGGCGGGACAGTCAGGGCTGACGGCGACTACACCTTC
-	once	TRBV6-2/TRBV6-3	TRBJ1-5	CASSYGGQGGELQHF	TGTGCCAGCAGTTACGGAGGGCAGGGAGGGGAGCTCCAGCATTTT
-	-	TRBV18	TRBJ1-5	CASSPPLQGRNQPQHF	TGTGCCAGCTCACCACCGCTACAGGGTCGCAATCAGCCCCAGCATTTT